The 21 T cell receptor beta chains below all came from one sample that was sequenced in a study of blood T cells in healthy people across ages (dated by TCRdb to 2013 to 2016). Libraries were prepared through 5' RACE. This sample was sequenced with an Illumina HiSeq 2500. The second PCR ran for about 6 to 12 cycles and used a J-beta primer mix along with a sample-barcoded 5' primer. TCRdb handled the public reads itself, with Q25 trimming in fastp and clone calling in MiXCR, and kept productive beta chains. Records with the same CDR3 protein are collapsed into one entry carrying the most frequent genes and DNA. For this sample the table gives 1.5 million to 2 million distinct CDR3 sequences, of which roughly 50% were detected only once. Over 2% of the sample rests with the top ten. Sequenced input: blood. All receptors come from a woman aged 40 to 50 in good health.

The V gene is TRBV10-3, the J gene TRBJ2-1; 7 nucleotides match TRBD2. Trimming at V came to 10 bases and at J to 0 bases, leaving 9 bases not matched to a gene. There are 15 residues in the CDR3. Germline V gene lookup returns CDR1 ENHRY and CDR2 SYGVKD. This CDR3 reads CATASAGDSYNEQFF. In nucleotides, the CDR3 is TGTGCCACCGCCAGTGCGGGGGACTCCTACAATGAGCAGTTCTTC.

The chain has TRBV28 and TRBJ1-6; tentatively, D is TRBD1 (6 bases). CDR3 length equals 14 residues. Per the germline V gene, CDR1 is MDHEN and CDR2 is SYDVKM. V lost 2 bases, J lost 8 bases, and 10 bases lay in between. CDR3 protein: CASSLLTGDSPLHF. In nucleotides, the CDR3 is TGTGCCAGCAGTTTACTGACAGGAGATTCACCCCTCCACTTT.

The V and J genes are TRBV10-3 and TRBJ2-5, with D tentatively TRBD1 (5 bases). The DNA end lines up better with TRBJ2-7; the J call may be wrong. The germline V gene has CDR1 ENHRY and CDR2 SYGVKD. The CDR3 totals 12 residues. CDR3 coding DNA: TGTGCCATCAGGACAGAACCCTACGAGCAGTACTTC. Its protein product is CAIRTEPYEQYF.

The chain links TRBV15 to TRBJ2-1, with unresolved D. Germline lookup yields CDR1 LNHNV and CDR2 YYDKDF (reference sequence). There are 12 residues in the CDR3. The V and J ends lost 1 base and 15 bases respectively, with 13 bases between them. The CDR3 nucleotides are TGTGCCACCAGCAGAGTTGGGGATCGAGCGTTCTTC. Translating gives CATSRVGDRAFF.

This clonotype turned up a few times. The rearrangement uses TRBV6-2 or TRBV6-3 and TRBJ1-2, with D perhaps matching TRBD1 (6 bases). This CDR3 has 16 amino acids. Germline loops: CDR1 MNHEY, CDR2 SVGEGT. The V end lost 0 bases, the J end lost 6 bases, and 17 bases lay between the germline ends. The CDR3 protein is CASSYSEQGSYDGYTF. The DNA for the CDR3 is TGTGCCAGCAGTTACTCCGAACAGGGAAGTTACGATGGCTACACCTTC.

The genes are TRBV5-6 and TRBJ1-2; maybe TRBD1 (6 bases). The V end lost 4 bases, the J end lost 4 bases, and 17 bases lay between the germline ends. CDR1 is SGHDT, CDR2 YYEEEE, per germline. The CDR3 has 15 residues. The CDR3 reads CASSPTPGAGYGYTF. The CDR3 DNA is TGTGCCAGCAGCCCCACCCCGGGGGCAGGCTATGGCTACACCTTC.

The J gene is TRBJ2-5, the V gene TRBV24-1, with D possibly being TRBD1 (5 bases). Germline CDR1 is KGHDR and CDR2 is SFDVKD. This CDR3 contains 12 residues. The germline V and J ends were trimmed by 7 bases and 4 bases, with 9 bases remaining between them. The CDR3 here is CATSLQGETQYF. CDR3 coding DNA: TGTGCCACCAGCTTGCAGGGAGAGACCCAGTACTTC.

This clonotype was seen a few times. The CDR3 coding sequence is TGCGCCAGCAGCTTCCGAAGCGGGGGACTCTACGAGCAGTACTTC. Its translation is CASSFRSGGLYEQYF. The chain uses TRBV5-1 and TRBJ2-7; TRBD2 aligns across 8 bases. Trimming removed 2 bases from V and 3 bases from J; junction bases left unmatched: 7. The CDR3 is 15 residues long. CDR1 is SGHRS and CDR2 is YFSETQ in the germline V gene. Drawing the rest from reference TRBV5-1 and TRBJ2-7, the complete variable domain is KAGVTQTPRYLIKTRGQQVTLSCSPISGHRSVSWYQQTPGQGLQFLFEYFSETQRNKGNFPGRFSGRQFSNSRSEMNVSTLELGDSALYLCASSFRSGGLYEQYFGPGTRLTVT.

The gene calls are TRBV25-1 and TRBJ2-1, with 11 bases lining up with TRBD2. This CDR3 region has 18 residues. V was clipped by 10 bases and J by 3 bases; unmatched bases: 17. Germline CDR1 reads MGHDK; CDR2 reads SYGVNS. Here the CDR3 DNA reads TGTGCCACCGAGGACGGGCCATCAGGGACTAGCGGCTACAATGAGCAGTTCTTC. It is translated as CATEDGPSGTSGYNEQFF. Filled out from reference TRBV25-1 and TRBJ2-1, the complete variable domain reads EADIYQTPRYLVIGTGKKITLECSQTMGHDKMYWYQQDPGMELHLIHYSYGVNSTEKGDLSSESTVSRIRTEHFPLTLESARPSHTSQYLCATEDGPSGTSGYNEQFFGPGTRLTVL.

This chain connects TRBV28 to TRBJ2-5; D is perhaps TRBD2 (5 bases). Germline V gives CDR1 MDHEN, CDR2 SYDVKM. CDR3 length equals 17 residues. V dropped 1 base and J dropped 11 bases, with 26 bases sitting between them. The CDR3 is CASSLSPLATKRNEQYF. The CDR3 region has the DNA TGTGCCAGCAGTTTATCCCCTCTAGCAACCAAAAGGAATGAGCAGTACTTC.

The chain recombines TRBV27 with TRBJ1-5; 9 bases map to TRBD1. V lost 6 bases to trimming and J lost 7 bases; unmatched junction nucleotides: 16. Germline V gene data show CDR1 as MNHEY and CDR2 as SMNVEV (reference sequence). The CDR3 is 17 amino acids. The CDR3 sequence: CASSPWRGQGSSQPQHF. CDR3 coding DNA: TGTGCCAGCAGCCCCTGGAGGGGACAGGGATCCAGCCAGCCCCAGCATTTT.

This clonotype has more than one count but fewer than ten. The CDR3 DNA reads as TGTGCCAGCAGCCCCTCCAGGGGGACCGTCCCCTCGGAGCAGTACTTC. Translating gives CASSPSRGTVPSEQYF. V and J are TRBV3-1 and TRBJ2-7; 7 bases line up with TRBD1. The CDR3 runs 16 residues. V trimming: 4 bases; J trimming: 7 bases; junction bases outside the gene matches: 16. CDR1 and CDR2 (germline): LGHDT, YNNKEL (reference sequence).

The chain combines TRBV6-2 or TRBV6-3 with TRBJ2-6; D uncertain. With 8 bases removed from V and 3 bases from J, the gap between germline ends came to 11 bases. The CDR3 is made up of 14 amino acids. Germline V gene sequence: CDR1 MNHEY, CDR2 SVGEGT. CDR3: CASQKGIGANVLTF. CDR3 in DNA: TGTGCCAGCCAAAAGGGTATTGGGGCCAACGTCCTGACTTTC.

This clonotype was detected a few times. The CDR3 DNA sequence: TGTGCCAGCAGTTTTAGTAGGGCCTTACCCACAGATACGCAGTATTTT. Translation: CASSFSRALPTDTQYF. The chain combines TRBV12-3 or TRBV12-4 with TRBJ2-3; the D is unclear. Trimming took off 3 bases at V and 2 bases at J, with 15 bases between the two ends. The CDR3 sequence is 16 residues long.

This clonotype was picked up a small number of times. This chain joins TRBV3-1 and TRBJ2-1; no definite D call. The germline CDR1 and CDR2 sequences are LGHDT and YNNKEL (reference sequence). The V end lost 2 bases, the J end lost 0 bases, and 14 bases lay between the germline ends. The CDR3 extends over 17 amino acids. Written as DNA, the CDR3 is TGTGCCAGCAGCCAACGCCAGGTTACCAGCTCCTACAATGAGCAGTTCTTC. It specifies CASSQRQVTSSYNEQFF.

In regard to this clonotype: Its ends do not fully match the called genes, so a read error is possible. This chain links TRBV29-1 with TRBJ1-2, with 8 bases lining up with TRBD1. Per the germline V gene, CDR1 is SQVTM and CDR2 is ANQGSEA. This CDR3 comprises 11 residues. The CDR3 DNA reads TGCAGCGCCGGGACAGGCGGTGGCCACACCTTC. It yields the protein CSAGTGGGHTF.

The chain carries TRBV29-1 and TRBJ2-6, with D perhaps TRBD1 (6 bases). Between the trimmed V and J ends, which lost 5 bases and 4 bases, there was a span of 12 bases. The CDR3 is made up of 14 amino acids. The germline CDR1 and CDR2 sequences are SQVTM and ANQGSEA. In DNA, the CDR3 is TGCAGCGTTCTCAGGGGTGCAGGGGCCAACGTCCTGACTTTC. It specifies CSVLRGAGANVLTF.

This clonotype is a singleton in its sample. The chain is built from TRBV3-1 and TRBJ2-7, with a tentative D call TRBD1 (5 bases). In germline, CDR1 is LGHDT, CDR2 YNNKEL (reference sequence). V lost 3 bases to trimming and J lost 0 bases, with 9 bases between them. This CDR3 spans 14 amino acids. CDR3 nucleotide sequence: TGTGCCAGCAGCCACCGACAGTACTCCTACGAGCAGTACTTC. Amino acid sequence: CASSHRQYSYEQYF.

The chain carries TRBV21-1 and TRBJ1-2; TRBD1, as called in the table, went unchecked against the DNA. TRBV21-1 is a pseudogene segment. The CDR3 is made up of 16 amino acids. The CDR3 coding sequence is TGTGCCAGCAGCAGTCCCCAGGGGGACGGTAACTATGGCTACACCTTC. Its protein is CASSSPQGDGNYGYTF.

The chain links TRBV6-6 to TRBJ1-1; 7 positions match TRBD1. This CDR3 is 16 amino acids long. The ends lost 6 bases at V and 1 base at J; junction bases unmatched: 11. Germline V gene sequence: CDR1 MNHNY, CDR2 SVGAGI (reference sequence). The CDR3 spells CASRDPAGQSNTEAFF. The CDR3, as DNA: TGTGCCAGCAGAGATCCAGCGGGACAGTCGAACACTGAAGCTTTCTTT.

CDR3 sequence (DNA): TGTGCCAGCAGCCCTCAGACTAGCGGCTATCCCAGCTCCTACAATGAGCAGTTCTTC. Its protein is CASSPQTSGYPSSYNEQFF. This chain links TRBV11-2 with TRBJ2-1, with 9 bases fitting TRBD2. J lost 0 bases, V lost 5 bases, and 14 bases had no gene match. The CDR3 covers 19 residues. Germline V gives CDR1 SGHAT, CDR2 FQNNGV.